The 2 T cell receptor beta chains given below trace back to one sample, sequenced in a study of blood T cell repertoires in COVID-19. Some clones are missing from TCRdb's copy, which holds only in-frame ones; the method was immunoSEQ multiplex PCR. The sample lists roughly 150,000 clones, approximately 84% occurring once. The sequencing input was peripheral blood. All receptors derive from a woman of 80 years or more with acute or convalescent COVID-19.

This chain uses TRBV19 with TRBJ1-2; tentatively, D is TRBD1 (6 bases). The V gene lost 5 bases and the J gene lost 13 bases, with 35 bases spanning the gap. CDR1 is LNHDA and CDR2 is SQIVND in the germline V gene (reference sequence). The CDR3 loop spans 18 amino acids. For the CDR3, the DNA is TGTGCCAGTAGTCCCGCTACAGGGACCCCGGGACGGTCTATGGTAGGCACCTTC. Translating it yields CASSPATGTPGRSMVGTF.

On this clone itself: Other DNA sequences within the sample encode an identical CDR3. The rearrangement uses TRBV18 and TRBJ1-1; D remains unclear. The germline V and J ends were trimmed by 3 bases and 1 base, with 6 bases remaining between them. The CDR3 contains 13 residues. Germline values: CDR1 KGHSH, CDR2 LQKENI. This chain's CDR3 is CASSPGSNTEAFF. In nucleotides, the CDR3 is TGTGCCAGCTCACCTGGCTCGAACACTGAAGCTTTCTTT.